Following are 19 T cell receptor beta chains from one sample sequenced in a study of blood T cell repertoires in COVID-19. The table came from immunoSEQ multiplex PCR; TCRdb's copy has only in-frame clones and leaves some out. The table has 72,000 or so clones, 80% to 90% seen once. The sample comprised peripheral blood. These TCRs come from a man in his forties or fifties with active COVID-19.

The V gene is TRBV25-1, the J gene TRBJ2-7, with a weak D call TRBD2 (6 bases). The germline V and J ends were trimmed by 8 bases and 9 bases, with 14 bases remaining between them. From germline, CDR1 is MGHDK and CDR2 SYGVNS. The length of the CDR3 is 11 residues. The CDR3 region is CASLWRGRQYF. The CDR3 nucleotides are TGTGCCAGCCTTTGGAGGGGTCGGCAGTACTTC.

This clone was seen just once. This chain joins TRBV2 and TRBJ2-1, with 9 bases fitting TRBD2. V lost 6 bases to trimming and J lost 15 bases; unmatched junction nucleotides: 21. Germline CDR1 SNHLY, CDR2 FYNNEI. This CDR3 spans 16 amino acids. The CDR3 DNA follows: TGTGCCAGCAGGGCCAACCCTCGGCCCCCCGCGGGGGGGGTGTTCTTC. This codes for CASRANPRPPAGGVFF.

V gene TRBV25-1 combines with J gene TRBJ1-2, with TRBD1 as a possible D gene (5 bases). The CDR3 is 14 amino acids. Trimming shortened V by 2 bases and J by 8 bases, and 15 bases separated the two germline ends. Germline CDR1 is MGHDK and CDR2 is SYGVNS. CDR3 in DNA: TGTGCCAGCAGTGAAATGGGCAGGGCGGGAGGCTACACCTTC. This translates into CASSEMGRAGGYTF.

The chain recombines TRBV6-5 with TRBJ2-7; TRBD1 is a possible D gene (6 bases). The V gene's germline CDR1 is MNHEY and CDR2 SVGAGI. This CDR3 has 14 amino acids. V was clipped by 6 bases and J by 5 bases, with 17 bases between them. For the CDR3, the DNA is TGTGCCAGCAGGACAGGAGGCGAGTGGGACGAGCAGTACTTC. Translation gives CASRTGGEWDEQYF.

The V and J genes are TRBV19 and TRBJ1-5, with 8 nucleotides matching TRBD1. CDR3 length: 17 residues. Germline values: CDR1 LNHDA, CDR2 SQIVND (reference sequence). The V and J ends lost 5 bases and 4 bases, in that order; junction bases with no gene match: 13. CDR3 region: CASSVVGQGALNQPQHF. CDR3 DNA sequence: TGTGCCAGTAGTGTGGTAGGGCAGGGGGCCCTTAATCAGCCCCAGCATTTT.

The rearrangement links TRBV19 to TRBJ2-5, with D unclear. V was shortened by 6 bases and J by 3 bases, with 14 bases between the two germline ends. Per germline, CDR1 LNHDA and CDR2 SQIVND (reference sequence). CDR3 length: 14 amino acids. CDR3 region: CASRRTHLKETQYF. The CDR3 region has the DNA TGTGCCAGTAGGCGAACTCACCTTAAAGAGACCCAGTACTTC.

The chain links TRBV7-2 to TRBJ1-2; 8 bases line up with TRBD1. This CDR3 spans 16 amino acids. The V gene's germline CDR1 is SGHTA and CDR2 FQGNSA. V was clipped by 2 bases and J by 0 bases; unmatched bases: 5. The chain's CDR3 is CASSLTGGQSNYGYTF. The CDR3 nucleotides are TGTGCCAGCAGCTTAACAGGGGGACAGTCTAACTATGGCTACACCTTC.

The chain links TRBV3-1 (or the pseudogene TRBV3-2) to TRBJ1-1, with D unclear. V was clipped by 0 bases and J by 4 bases, with 9 bases between them. CDR1 LGHDT and CDR2 YNNKEL come from the germline V gene (reference sequence). The CDR3 sequence is 14 residues long. CDR3 nucleotide sequence: TGTGCCAGCAGCCAAGACGTGCGGGGCACTGAAGCTTTCTTT. Amino acids: CASSQDVRGTEAFF.

This clone was detected only once. This rearrangement joins TRBV28 to TRBJ1-2; tentatively, D is TRBD1 (6 bases). The CDR3 spans 19 residues. From germline, CDR1 is MDHEN and CDR2 SYDVKM. Trimming took 3 bases from V and 4 from J, leaving 27 bases between them. The CDR3 loop reads CASSFHPTGPPKSRYGYTF. The CDR3 bases are TGTGCCAGCAGTTTCCACCCCACAGGGCCTCCCAAGTCCCGCTATGGCTACACCTTC.

Written as DNA, the CDR3 is TGTGCCAGCAGTTTGCCAGGGGGAACACTTAATCTACCCCTCCACTTT. This gives the protein CASSLPGGTLNLPLHF. The chain couples TRBV28 to TRBJ1-6, with 7 bases matching TRBD1. This CDR3 contains 16 residues. V shed 3 bases and J 12 bases; nucleotides not matched to a gene: 14. Germline V gives CDR1 MDHEN, CDR2 SYDVKM.

The J gene is TRBJ1-2, the V gene TRBV28; TRBD1 matches 10 bases. CDR1 and CDR2 from the germline V gene are MDHEN and SYDVKM. Germline trimming cut 6 bases from V and 5 bases from J; bases unmatched to any gene: 12. This CDR3 contains 16 residues. In DNA, the CDR3 is TGTGCCAGCAGACAACCGGGACAGGGGATTTCTTATGGCTACACCTTC. This sequence encodes CASRQPGQGISYGYTF.

The chain is built from TRBV6-4 and TRBJ1-2, with 12 bases identical to TRBD1. CDR1 is MRHNA and CDR2 is SNTAGT in the germline V gene. The CDR3 is 14 residues long. Losses at the gene ends were 5 bases for V and 8 bases for J; bases not matched to a gene: 6. CDR3 in amino acids: CASSRGQGAGGYTF. In DNA form, the CDR3 reads TGTGCCAGCAGTAGGGGACAGGGGGCCGGCGGCTACACCTTC.

The J gene is TRBJ2-1, the V gene TRBV12-3 or TRBV12-4; no clear D. The CDR3 covers 12 residues. The V gene lost 4 bases and the J gene lost 10 bases, with 11 bases spanning the gap. In DNA form, the CDR3 reads TGTGCCAGCAGTTCAACCCACGGGGAGCAGTTCTTC. It specifies CASSSTHGEQFF.

The rearrangement uses TRBV18 and TRBJ1-5, with D possibly matching TRBD1 (6 bases). The germline CDR1 and CDR2 sequences are KGHSH and LQKENI. This CDR3 is 15 amino acids long. V lost 4 bases and J lost 2, with 12 bases in between. As DNA, the CDR3 is TGTGCCAGCTCACTATGGGGGGGGCGCAATCAGCCCCAGCATTTT. Its protein is CASSLWGGRNQPQHF.

This rearrangement joins TRBV7-2 to TRBJ1-3; maybe TRBD1 (6 bases). V lost 2 bases and J lost 4, with 21 bases in between. The CDR3 contains 18 residues. Germline CDR1 reads SGHTA; CDR2 reads FQGNSA. As DNA, the CDR3 is TGTGCCAGCAGCTTATGGGCGCCTCGGGGGGCTGCAGGAAACACCATATATTTT. Translated: CASSLWAPRGAAGNTIYF. Supplemented by reference TRBV7-2 and TRBJ1-3, the full variable domain reads GAGVSQSPSNKVTEKGKDVELRCDPISGHTALYWYRQSLGQGLEFLIYFQGNSAPDKSGLPSDRFSAERTGGSVSTLTIQRTQQEDSAVYLCASSLWAPRGAAGNTIYFGEGSWLTVV.

V usage is TRBV15 and J usage is TRBJ1-2; 7 bases match TRBD1. CDR3 size: 14 residues. J was trimmed by 4 bases and V by 0 bases; bases with no gene match: 2. Germline V gene data show CDR1 as LNHNV and CDR2 as YYDKDF (reference sequence). CDR3 residues: CATSRDQGGYGYTF. The DNA of the CDR3 is TGTGCCACCAGCAGAGATCAGGGGGGCTATGGCTACACCTTC.

Concerning this clone: Other DNA sequences in this sample translate to the same CDR3. The gene calls are TRBV7-9 and TRBJ1-2; 8 bases are a match to TRBD1. CDR1 SEHNR and CDR2 FQNEAQ come from the germline V gene (reference sequence). The CDR3 is made up of 14 amino acids. Trimming took 3 bases from V and 3 from J; bases not matched to a gene: 3. The CDR3, as DNA: TGTGCCAGCAGCTTGAACAGGGGGGACTATGGCTACACCTTC. Protein product: CASSLNRGDYGYTF. Complete variable domain (other parts from reference TRBV7-9 and TRBJ1-2): DTGVSQNPRHKITKRGQNVTFRCDPISEHNRLYWYRQTLGQGPEFLTYFQNEAQLEKSRLLSDRFSAERPKGSFSTLEIQRTEQGDSAMYLCASSLNRGDYGYTFGSGTRLTVV.

J is TRBJ1-2 and V is TRBV6-5; tentative D call: TRBD1 (6 bases). Germline CDR1 reads MNHEY; CDR2 reads SVGAGI. The CDR3 extends over 14 amino acids. The ends were cut back, 2 bases at V and 4 bases at J, with 11 bases in the middle. This chain's CDR3 is CASSYDRGAYGYTF. The DNA for the CDR3 is TGTGCCAGCAGTTACGACCGGGGGGCCTATGGCTACACCTTC.

V gene TRBV7-9 combines with J gene TRBJ2-2; D is possibly TRBD1 (7 bases). Germline lookup yields CDR1 SEHNR and CDR2 FQNEAQ (reference sequence). V was shortened by 4 bases and J by 3 bases, with 15 bases between the two germline ends. The CDR3 extends over 16 amino acids. The CDR3 spells CASSSRGGTDTGELFF. The CDR3 region has the DNA TGTGCCAGCAGCTCTCGTGGGGGGACAGACACCGGGGAGCTGTTTTTT. Drawing the rest from reference TRBV7-9 and TRBJ2-2, the complete variable domain is DTGVSQNPRHKITKRGQNVTFRCDPISEHNRLYWYRQTLGQGPEFLTYFQNEAQLEKSRLLSDRFSAERPKGSFSTLEIQRTEQGDSAMYLCASSSRGGTDTGELFFGEGSRLTVL.